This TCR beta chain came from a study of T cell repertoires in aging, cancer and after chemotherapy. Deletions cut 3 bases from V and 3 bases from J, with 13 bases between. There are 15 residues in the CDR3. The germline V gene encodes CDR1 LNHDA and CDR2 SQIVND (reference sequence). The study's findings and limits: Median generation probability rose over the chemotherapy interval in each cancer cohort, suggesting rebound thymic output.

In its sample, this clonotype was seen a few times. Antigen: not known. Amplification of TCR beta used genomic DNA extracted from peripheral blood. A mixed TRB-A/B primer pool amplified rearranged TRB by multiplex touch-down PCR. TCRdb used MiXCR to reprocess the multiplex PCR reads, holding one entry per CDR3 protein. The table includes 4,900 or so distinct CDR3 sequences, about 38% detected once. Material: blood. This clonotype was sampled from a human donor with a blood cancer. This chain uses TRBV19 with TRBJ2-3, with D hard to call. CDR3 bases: TGTGCCAGTAGTATGTTGGGCGAGGTTACAGATACGCAGTATTTT. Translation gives CASSMLGEVTDTQYF.